This T cell receptor beta chain is from a study of T cell repertoires in ileal Crohn's disease. Study summary: Surgery for a complication: stricturing in roughly 61%, penetrating in about 39%. Biopsies of the neoterminal ileum at postoperative colonoscopy form M6 samples.

Clones were sequenced by immunoSEQ multiplex PCR, and TCRdb holds only the in-frame ones, with some missing. The sample shows approximately 3,500 clones, over 70% of them seen only once. For this clone: Its antigen remains unknown.

This CDR3 contains 12 residues. The germline CDR1 and CDR2 sequences are GTSNPN and SVGIG (reference sequence). V dropped 8 bases and J dropped 7 bases, with 14 bases sitting between them. The time point denotes: neoterminal ileum biopsy at postoperative endoscopy, about 6 months after surgery. General study points: Endoscopy was done a median approximately 7.4 months after surgery.

This receptor was identified in an adult with Crohn's disease. Sequencing used ileal tissue. The chain carries TRBV30 and TRBJ1-4; D remains unclear. DNA of the CDR3: TGTGCCCTCGGGGAGGCCAGTGAAAAACTGTTTTTT. Amino acids: CALGEASEKLFF.